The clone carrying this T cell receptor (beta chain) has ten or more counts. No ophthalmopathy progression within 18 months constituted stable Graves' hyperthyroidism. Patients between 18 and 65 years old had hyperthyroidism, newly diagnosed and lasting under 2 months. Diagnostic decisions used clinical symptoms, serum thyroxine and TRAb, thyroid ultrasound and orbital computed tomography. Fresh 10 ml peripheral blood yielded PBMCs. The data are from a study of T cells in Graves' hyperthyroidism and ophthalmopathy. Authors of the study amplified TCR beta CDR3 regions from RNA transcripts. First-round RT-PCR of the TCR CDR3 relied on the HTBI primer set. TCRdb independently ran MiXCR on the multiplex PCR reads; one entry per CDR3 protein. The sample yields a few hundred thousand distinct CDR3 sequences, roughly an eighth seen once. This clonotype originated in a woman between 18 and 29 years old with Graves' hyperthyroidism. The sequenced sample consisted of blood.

CDR3 region: CAIRAGGPYNEQFF. For the CDR3, the DNA is TGTGCCATAAGGGCGGGAGGGCCGTACAATGAGCAGTTCTTC. The chain carries TRBV27 and TRBJ2-1; 9 bases agree with TRBD2. The CDR3 loop spans 14 amino acids. The germline V gene encodes CDR1 MNHEY and CDR2 SMNVEV (reference sequence). The V segment lost 10 bases and the J segment 4 bases; nucleotides outside the gene matches: 8.